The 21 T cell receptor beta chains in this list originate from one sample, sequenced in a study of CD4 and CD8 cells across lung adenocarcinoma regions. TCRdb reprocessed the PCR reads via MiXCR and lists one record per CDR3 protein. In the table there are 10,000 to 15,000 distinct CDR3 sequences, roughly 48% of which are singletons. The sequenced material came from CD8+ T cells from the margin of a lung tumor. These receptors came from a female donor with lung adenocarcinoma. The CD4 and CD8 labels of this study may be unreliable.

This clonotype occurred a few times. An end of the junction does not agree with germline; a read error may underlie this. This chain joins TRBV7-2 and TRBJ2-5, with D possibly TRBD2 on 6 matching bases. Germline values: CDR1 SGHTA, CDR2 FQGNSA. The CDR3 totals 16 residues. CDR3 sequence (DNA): TGTGCCAGCAGCTTAGAAAGGGGAGGTACCCAAGGGACCCAGTACTTC. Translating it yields CASSLERGGTQGTQYF.

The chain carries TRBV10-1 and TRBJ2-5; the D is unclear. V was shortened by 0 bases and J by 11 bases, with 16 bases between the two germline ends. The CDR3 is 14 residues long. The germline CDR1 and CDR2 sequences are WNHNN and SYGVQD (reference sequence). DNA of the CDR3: TGCGCCAGCAGTGAGTCGCATTGGGCCGACACGCAGTACTTC. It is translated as CASSESHWADTQYF.

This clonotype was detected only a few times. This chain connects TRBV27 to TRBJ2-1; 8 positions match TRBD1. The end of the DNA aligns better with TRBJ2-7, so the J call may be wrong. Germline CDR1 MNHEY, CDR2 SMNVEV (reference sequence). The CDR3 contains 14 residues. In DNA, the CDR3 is TGTGCCAGCAGTAATACAGGGGGACTCAACGAGCAGTACTTC. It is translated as CASSNTGGLNEQYF.

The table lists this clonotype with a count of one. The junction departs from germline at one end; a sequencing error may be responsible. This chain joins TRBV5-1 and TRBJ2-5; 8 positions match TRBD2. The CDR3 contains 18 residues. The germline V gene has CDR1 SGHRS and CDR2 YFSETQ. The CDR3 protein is CASSWGGVGAGGQETQYF. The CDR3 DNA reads TGCGCCAGCAGCTGGGGGGGAGTAGGGGCGGGGGGCCAAGAGACCCAGTATTTC.

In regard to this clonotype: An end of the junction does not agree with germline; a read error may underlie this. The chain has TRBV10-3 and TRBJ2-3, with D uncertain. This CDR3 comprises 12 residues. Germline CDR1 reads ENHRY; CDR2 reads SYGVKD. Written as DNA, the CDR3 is TGTGTCAACGCTGCGAGCAAAGATACGCAGTATTTT. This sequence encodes CVNAASKDTQYF.

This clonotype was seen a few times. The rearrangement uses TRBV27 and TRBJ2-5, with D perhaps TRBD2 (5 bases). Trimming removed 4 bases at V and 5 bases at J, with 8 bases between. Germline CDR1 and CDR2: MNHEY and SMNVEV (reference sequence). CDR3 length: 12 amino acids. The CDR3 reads CASSSGGETQYF. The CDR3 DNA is TGTGCCAGCAGTTCCGGCGGGGAGACCCAGTACTTC.

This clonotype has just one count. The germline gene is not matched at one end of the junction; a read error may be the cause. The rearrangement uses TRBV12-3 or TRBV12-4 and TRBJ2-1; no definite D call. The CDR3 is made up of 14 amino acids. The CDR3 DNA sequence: TGTGCCAGCAGTCCGCGAAGCGCCTACAATAAGCAGTTCTTC. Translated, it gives CASSPRSAYNKQFF.

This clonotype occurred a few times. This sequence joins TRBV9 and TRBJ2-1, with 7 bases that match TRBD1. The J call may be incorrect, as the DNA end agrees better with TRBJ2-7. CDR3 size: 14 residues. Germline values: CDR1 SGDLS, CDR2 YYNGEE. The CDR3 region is CASSVGNRGYEQYF. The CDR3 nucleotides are TGTGCCAGCAGCGTGGGTAACAGGGGCTACGAGCAGTACTTC.

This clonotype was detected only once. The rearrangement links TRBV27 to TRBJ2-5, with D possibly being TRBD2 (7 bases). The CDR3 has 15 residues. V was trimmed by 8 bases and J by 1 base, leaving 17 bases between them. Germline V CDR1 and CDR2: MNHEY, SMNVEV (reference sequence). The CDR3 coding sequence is TGTGCCAGCGGACCGGGGGGCGCGGGCCAAGAGACCCAGTACTTC. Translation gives CASGPGGAGQETQYF.

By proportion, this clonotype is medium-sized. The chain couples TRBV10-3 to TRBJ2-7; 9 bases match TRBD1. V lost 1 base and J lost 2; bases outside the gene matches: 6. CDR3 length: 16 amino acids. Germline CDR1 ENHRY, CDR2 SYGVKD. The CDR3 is CAISEFGQGTTYEQYF. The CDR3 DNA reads TGTGCCATCAGTGAGTTTGGACAGGGGACAACCTACGAGCAGTACTTC.

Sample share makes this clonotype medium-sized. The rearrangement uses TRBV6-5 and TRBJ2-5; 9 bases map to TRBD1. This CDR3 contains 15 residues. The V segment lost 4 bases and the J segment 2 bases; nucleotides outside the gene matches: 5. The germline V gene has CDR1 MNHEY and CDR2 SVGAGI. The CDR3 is CASSFRDREQETQYF. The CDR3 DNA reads TGTGCCAGCAGTTTCCGGGACAGGGAACAAGAGACCCAGTACTTC.

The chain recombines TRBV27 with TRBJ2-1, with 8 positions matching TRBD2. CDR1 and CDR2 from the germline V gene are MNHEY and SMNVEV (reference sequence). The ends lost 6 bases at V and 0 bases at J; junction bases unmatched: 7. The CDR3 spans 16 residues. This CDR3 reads CASRLSGANSYNEQFF. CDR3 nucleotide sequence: TGTGCCAGCAGGCTTAGCGGGGCTAACTCCTACAATGAGCAGTTCTTC.

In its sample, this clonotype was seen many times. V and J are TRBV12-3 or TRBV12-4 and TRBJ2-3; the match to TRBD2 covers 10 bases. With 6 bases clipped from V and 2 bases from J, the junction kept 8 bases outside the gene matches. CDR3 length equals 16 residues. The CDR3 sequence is CASSRTSGGLTDTQYF. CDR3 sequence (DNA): TGTGCCAGCAGCCGGACTAGCGGTGGACTCACAGATACGCAGTATTTT.

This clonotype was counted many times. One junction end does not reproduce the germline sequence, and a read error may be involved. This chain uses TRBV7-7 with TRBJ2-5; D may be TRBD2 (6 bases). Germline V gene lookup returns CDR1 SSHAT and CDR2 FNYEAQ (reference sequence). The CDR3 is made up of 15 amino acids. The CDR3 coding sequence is TGTGCTAGCAGCTTACAACCGGGACTGCAAGAGACCCAGTACTTC. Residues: CASSLQPGLQETQYF. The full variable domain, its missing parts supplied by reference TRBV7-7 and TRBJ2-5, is GAGVSQSPRYKVTKRGQDVTLRCDPISSHATLYWYQQALGQGPEFLTYFNYEAQPDKSGLPSDRFSAERPEGSISTLTIQRTEQRDSAMYRCASSLQPGLQETQYFGPGTRLLVL.

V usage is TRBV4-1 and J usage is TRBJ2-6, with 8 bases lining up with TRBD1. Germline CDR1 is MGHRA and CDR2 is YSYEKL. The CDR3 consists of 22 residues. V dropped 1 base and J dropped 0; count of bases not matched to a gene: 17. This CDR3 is CASSQGFWVPGQENSGANVLTF. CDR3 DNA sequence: TGCGCCAGCAGCCAAGGGTTCTGGGTCCCGGGACAGGAAAACTCTGGGGCCAACGTCCTGACTTTC.

The CDR3 DNA reads TGTGCCAGCAGCGTAGGAGGGGGCCCTGAAGCTTTCTTT. Translation gives CASSVGGGPEAFF. The rearrangement joins TRBV9 to TRBJ1-1; TRBD1 aligns across 7 bases. This CDR3 has 13 amino acids. Germline V CDR1 and CDR2: SGDLS, YYNGEE. Trimming cost V 0 bases and J 6 bases; bases outside gene matches: 2.

The CDR3 loop reads CSAREAFNTEAFF. The CDR3 coding sequence is TGCAGTGCTAGAGAAGCGTTTAACACTGAAGCTTTCTTT. This sequence joins TRBV20-1 and TRBJ1-1; D is ambiguous. Germline V lookup: CDR1 DFQATT, CDR2 SNEGSKA (reference sequence). V was clipped by 0 bases and J by 2 bases, with 7 bases between them. The CDR3 contains 13 residues.

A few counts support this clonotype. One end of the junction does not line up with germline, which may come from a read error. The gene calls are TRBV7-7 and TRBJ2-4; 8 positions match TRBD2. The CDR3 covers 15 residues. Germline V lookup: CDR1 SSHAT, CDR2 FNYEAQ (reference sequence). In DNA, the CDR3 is TGTGCTAGCAGCTTCGGGAGCGGGGGAAACAATGAGCAGTACTTC. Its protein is CASSFGSGGNNEQYF.

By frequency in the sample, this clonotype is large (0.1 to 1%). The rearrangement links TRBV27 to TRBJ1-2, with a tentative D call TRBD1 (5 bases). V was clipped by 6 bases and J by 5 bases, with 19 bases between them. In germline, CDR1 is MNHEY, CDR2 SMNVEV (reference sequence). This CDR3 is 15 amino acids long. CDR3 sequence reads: CASSTGEAGLYGYTF. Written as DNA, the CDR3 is TGTGCCAGCAGCACAGGAGAAGCTGGGTTGTATGGCTACACCTTC.

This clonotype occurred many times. The CDR3 loop reads CASSLKRSPSTDTQYF. The DNA for the CDR3 is TGTGCCAGCAGCCTGAAGAGGAGTCCTAGCACAGATACGCAGTATTTT. This chain connects TRBV11-1 to TRBJ2-3; D is unclear. V gave up 5 bases and J gave up 0 bases, with 15 bases separating them. Germline lookup yields CDR1 SGHAT and CDR2 FQDESV (reference sequence). This CDR3 region has 16 residues.

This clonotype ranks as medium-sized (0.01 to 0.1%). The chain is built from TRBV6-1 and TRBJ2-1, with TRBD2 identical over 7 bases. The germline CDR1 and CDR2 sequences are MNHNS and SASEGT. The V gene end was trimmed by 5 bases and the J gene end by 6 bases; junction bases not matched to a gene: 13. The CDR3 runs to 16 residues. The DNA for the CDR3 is TGTGCCAGCAGTACGGGAGCGGGCGGGGGTTTCAATGAGCAGTTCTTC. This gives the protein CASSTGAGGGFNEQFF.